Sequencing of this TCR beta chain was carried out in a study of response to subunit inactivated influenza vaccine. V gave up 2 bases and J gave up 7 bases, with 15 bases separating them. The CDR3 length is 14 residues. Germline-derived CDR1 and CDR2 are SGHTA and FQGNSA. Via MiXCR, TCRdb re-called the RT-PCR reads, giving one row per CDR3 protein. The sample holds over 800,000 distinct CDR3 sequences, around 20% seen once. In this sample, this clonotype turned up many times. What it binds is not known. The study, taken as a whole, reports: That few new T cells are recruited by each seasonal influenza vaccination was the authors' suggestion.

V and J are TRBV7-2 and TRBJ2-7, with D possibly matching TRBD1 (7 bases). The clonotype originates from a man aged 45-60 years who received an inactivated influenza vaccine. This specimen consisted of PBMCs from blood, obtained 4 to 6 days after vaccination. CDR3 region: CASSLPAGGREQYF. The CDR3 bases are TGTGCCAGCAGCTTACCCGCAGGGGGGAGAGAGCAGTACTTC. Looking up the rest from reference TRBV7-2 and TRBJ2-7 gives the full variable domain: GAGVSQSPSNKVTEKGKDVELRCDPISGHTALYWYRQSLGQGLEFLIYFQGNSAPDKSGLPSDRFSAERTGGSVSTLTIQRTQQEDSAVYLCASSLPAGGREQYFGPGTRLTVT.